The clone carrying this TCR beta chain was found a few times. Antigen specificity is unknown. These data come from a study of CD8 T cells in ankylosing spondylitis. General study results and limits: It was reported that disease-linked clones were significantly enriched in matched ankylosing spondylitis synovial fluid. It appeared that ankylosing spondylitis blood was characterized by a TCR beta motif of under ten highly homologous variants.

MiXCR was run by TCRdb on the 5' RACE reads, yielding one entry per CDR3 protein. This sample carries a few hundred thousand distinct CDR3 sequences, 8% of them seen once, and the ten largest clones take less than 15%. Sequenced: blood, either unsorted or a sorted T cell fraction (not recorded which). This TCR came from a male donor with ankylosing spondylitis.

CDR3 sequence: CASSFSGTGDEKLFF. The CDR3 DNA sequence: TGTGCCAGCAGCTTTTCCGGGACAGGTGATGAAAAACTGTTTTTT. V usage is TRBV7-9 and J usage is TRBJ1-4; 8 bases are shared with TRBD1. V shed 3 bases, J shed 6 bases, and the junction held 6 bases outside the gene matches. This CDR3 spans 15 amino acids. Germline V gene lookup returns CDR1 SEHNR and CDR2 FQNEAQ (reference sequence).